This T cell receptor beta chain comes out of a study of CD4 and CD8 cells across lung adenocarcinoma regions. Per germline, CDR1 MNHNS and CDR2 SASEGT. CDR3 length: 12 amino acids. The V and J ends lost 8 bases and 12 bases respectively, with 14 bases between them. Each CDR3 protein is one row after TCRdb ran MiXCR on the PCR reads. The data contain approximately 3,100 distinct CDR3 sequences, 65% of them seen just once; the ten biggest clones take up approximately 15%. Donors had localized lung adenocarcinoma, a non-small cell lung cancer. The receptor was isolated from a female donor with lung adenocarcinoma. The CD4 and CD8 labels of this study may be unreliable. The sample taken for sequencing was CD8+ T cells from the margin of a lung tumor. V is TRBV6-1 and J is TRBJ1-6; the D gene is possibly TRBD1 (5 bases). For the CDR3, the DNA is TGTGCCAGCGGGCGCGGGGGTGAACCCCTCCACTTT. It encodes CASGRGGEPLHF.